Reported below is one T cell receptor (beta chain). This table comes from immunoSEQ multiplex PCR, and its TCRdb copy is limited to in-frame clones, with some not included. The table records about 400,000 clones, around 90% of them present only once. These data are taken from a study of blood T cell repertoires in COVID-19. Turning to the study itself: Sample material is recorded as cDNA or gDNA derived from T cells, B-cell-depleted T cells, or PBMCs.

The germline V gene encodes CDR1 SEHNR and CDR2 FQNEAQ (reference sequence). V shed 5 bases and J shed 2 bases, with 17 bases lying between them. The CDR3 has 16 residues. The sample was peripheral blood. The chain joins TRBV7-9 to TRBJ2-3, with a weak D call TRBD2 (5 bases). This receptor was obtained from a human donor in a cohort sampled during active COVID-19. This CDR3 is CASSRLPRTPTDTQYF. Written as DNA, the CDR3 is TGTGCCAGCAGCCGACTACCCCGGACTCCCACAGATACGCAGTATTTT.